The 32 T cell receptor beta chains reported below all come from one sample, sequenced in a study of CD8+CD57+ T cells in acquired aplastic anemia. Researchers used genomic DNA as the template to profile TCR beta VDJ and CDR3. TCRdb redid the calling of the reads with MiXCR, one entry per CDR3 protein. The table has approximately 130,000 distinct CDR3 sequences, 41% seen once. Sequencing was done on a sample of sorted CD4+, CD8+, or CD8+CD57+ T cells (not recorded which) from PBMCs. The receptors here all came from a human donor in good health, serving as a control.

This chain connects TRBV19 to TRBJ2-7; TRBD1 agrees at 7 bases. Germline V gene lookup returns CDR1 LNHDA and CDR2 SQIVND (reference sequence). Trimming took 1 base from V and 3 from J; bases not matched to a gene: 3. The CDR3 length is 14 residues. CDR3 DNA sequence: TGTGCCAGTAGTATAGTTCGACAGGGCTACGAGCAGTACTTC. The encoded protein is CASSIVRQGYEQYF.

The chain recombines TRBV2 with TRBJ1-6; TRBD1 aligns across 7 bases. The CDR3 has 14 residues. V shed 6 bases, J shed 10 bases, and the junction held 9 bases outside the gene matches. Germline assignment: CDR1 SNHLY and CDR2 FYNNEI. The CDR3 reads CASRGDSRGSPLHF. In DNA, the CDR3 is TGTGCCAGCAGGGGGGACAGTCGAGGATCACCCCTCCACTTT.

Comments on this clonotype: Because it lacks the conserved phenylalanine or tryptophan at the end, this CDR3 is likely a read error. The chain joins TRBV29-1 to TRBJ1-2, with D unresolved. CDR1 and CDR2 (germline): SQVTM, ANQGSEA. This CDR3 spans 11 amino acids. Trimming shortened V by 2 bases and J by 7 bases, and 8 bases separated the two germline ends. CDR3 loop: CSVEWSSGYTL. Written as DNA, the CDR3 is TGCAGCGTTGAATGGTCGTCTGGCTACACCCTC.

This clonotype was seen ten or more times. The rearrangement links TRBV30 to TRBJ1-3; no reliable D call. CDR3 size: 11 residues. Germline assignment: CDR1 GTSNPN and CDR2 SVGIG (reference sequence). The CDR3 DNA reads TGTGCAGGACCGAACGGAAACACCATATATTTT. It translates to CAGPNGNTIYF.

Of note for this clonotype: The junction and the germline gene differ at one end; a read error may be behind it. J is TRBJ1-2 and V is TRBV4-1; TRBD1 aligns across 10 bases. Germline V gene lookup returns CDR1 MGHRA and CDR2 YSYEKL. The CDR3 runs 14 residues. CDR3 nucleotides: TGCGCCAGCAGTCGGGACGACAGGGGGCATGGCCACACCTTC. Protein sequence: CASSRDDRGHGHTF.

There are a few counts of this clonotype. The chain is built from TRBV20-1 and TRBJ1-1; D possibly corresponds to TRBD1 (6 bases). Germline loops: CDR1 DFQATT, CDR2 SNEGSKA (reference sequence). The V and J ends lost 4 bases and 5 bases respectively, with 17 bases between them. The CDR3 is 14 residues long. CDR3 coding DNA: TGCAGTGCTAAACGTCCAAGGGGGATGACTGAAGCTTTCTTT. Protein: CSAKRPRGMTEAFF.

The chain combines TRBV9 with TRBJ1-2; D gene ambiguous. V shed 0 bases and J shed 1 base, with 7 bases lying between them. CDR3 length equals 14 residues. CDR1 and CDR2 from the germline V gene are SGDLS and YYNGEE. The DNA for the CDR3 is TGTGCCAGCAGCGTAGAACAGAATAACTATGGCTACACCTTC. Its protein is CASSVEQNNYGYTF.

At least ten counts were recorded for this clonotype. The gene calls are TRBV2 and TRBJ1-1; D is ambiguous. Trimming removed 5 bases from V and 5 bases from J, with 12 bases in between. Germline V CDR1 and CDR2: SNHLY, FYNNEI. The CDR3 has 13 amino acids. Written as DNA, the CDR3 is TGTGCCAGCAGTATGTCCAGTAGGACTGAAGCTTTCTTT. Its translation is CASSMSSRTEAFF.

The chain has TRBV5-5 and TRBJ2-2, with 8 bases aligning to TRBD2. The CDR3 is made up of 16 amino acids. CDR1 and CDR2 from the germline V gene are SGHKS and YYEKEE (reference sequence). With 1 base clipped from V and 9 bases from J, the junction kept 11 bases outside the gene matches. The DNA of the CDR3 is TGTGCCAGCAGCTTGAGGGCGGGAGGAACTCTGCGGGAGCTGTTTTTT. Translation: CASSLRAGGTLRELFF. The variable domain in full, completed from reference TRBV5-5 and TRBJ2-2, reads DAGVTQSPTHLIKTRGQQVTLRCSPISGHKSVSWYQQVLGQGPQFIFQYYEKEERGRGNFPDRFSARQFPNYSSELNVNALLLGDSALYLCASSLRAGGTLRELFFGEGSRLTVL.

The chain employs TRBV4-1 and TRBJ1-2, with TRBD1 as a possible D gene (5 bases). This CDR3 has 15 amino acids. V gave up 1 base and J gave up 4 bases, with 13 bases separating them. CDR1 and CDR2 (germline): MGHRA, YSYEKL. The CDR3 spells CASSQVRGESYGYTF. CDR3 coding DNA: TGCGCCAGCAGCCAAGTGAGGGGAGAATCCTATGGCTACACCTTC.

The V call is TRBV20-1, the J call TRBJ1-6, with D possibly TRBD1 on 5 matching bases. Germline V gene lookup returns CDR1 DFQATT and CDR2 SNEGSKA (reference sequence). Trimming removed 6 bases from V and 7 bases from J, with 19 bases in between. CDR3 length equals 15 residues. The DNA for the CDR3 is TGCAGTGCGGGAATTGGGGGACGGGAAAATTCACCCCTCCACTTT. Translation: CSAGIGGRENSPLHF.

This clonotype was seen repeatedly, ten times or more. This rearrangement joins TRBV10-3 to TRBJ1-2, with D unresolved. Germline V gives CDR1 ENHRY, CDR2 SYGVKD. V gave up 4 bases and J gave up 2 bases, with 8 bases separating them. The CDR3 runs 13 residues. The CDR3 reads CAISVRQNYGYTF. Here the CDR3 DNA reads TGTGCCATCAGTGTCCGGCAGAACTATGGCTACACCTTC.

This clonotype came up many times. This CDR3 is CASSGTGTGNQPQHF. The CDR3 DNA sequence: TGTGCCAGCAGTGGGACAGGGACAGGCAATCAGCCCCAGCATTTT. The chain carries TRBV6-1 and TRBJ1-5, with 8 bases fitting TRBD1. V lost 4 bases, J lost 2 bases, and 4 bases stayed unmatched. Germline CDR1 MNHNS, CDR2 SASEGT. The CDR3 loop spans 15 amino acids.

Concerning this clonotype itself: Possible read error: a much larger clone is one base away. The chain links TRBV6-1 to TRBJ1-1, with 7 bases matching TRBD1. CDR1 and CDR2 (germline): MNHNS, SASEGT. J lost 11 bases, V lost 3 bases, and 6 bases had no gene match. The CDR3 loop spans 12 amino acids. The CDR3 DNA reads as TGTGCCAGCAGTGAGGTCGACAGGGTGGCTTTCTTT. It translates to CASSEVDRVAFF.

A word on this clonotype: Since a much larger clone is just one base distant, this may be a read error. The chain uses TRBV12-5 and TRBJ2-3; TRBD1 agrees at 7 bases. CDR1 LGHNT and CDR2 FRNRAP come from the germline V gene. The CDR3 sequence is 13 residues long. The CDR3, as DNA: TGTGCTAGTGGTTTAGGGGGCACAGGTACGCAGTATTTT. Protein: CASGLGGTGTQYF.

This sequence joins TRBV20-1 and TRBJ2-7; D possibly matches TRBD1 or TRBD2 (5 bases each). CDR3 size: 14 residues. Trimming removed 0 bases at V and 3 bases at J, with 12 bases between. CDR1 is DFQATT, CDR2 SNEGSKA, per germline (reference sequence). CDR3 coding DNA: TGCAGTGCTAGAGATAGGGACGGTGGCTACGAGCAGTACTTC. This sequence encodes CSARDRDGGYEQYF.

V usage is TRBV20-1 and J usage is TRBJ1-2; D is perhaps TRBD1 (5 bases). CDR1 is DFQATT and CDR2 is SNEGSKA in the germline V gene (reference sequence). V was trimmed by 3 bases and J by 5 bases, leaving 10 bases between them. CDR3 size: 12 residues. The CDR3 reads CSASNRTYGYTF. In nucleotides, the CDR3 is TGCAGTGCTAGCAACAGGACGTATGGCTACACCTTC.

This clonotype was seen at least ten times. The chain links TRBV19 to TRBJ1-2, with D unclear. CDR3 length equals 14 residues. Germline V gene sequence: CDR1 LNHDA, CDR2 SQIVND (reference sequence). The V gene lost 5 bases and the J gene lost 4 bases, with 14 bases spanning the gap. The CDR3 loop reads CASSARERFYGYTF. In DNA form, the CDR3 reads TGTGCCAGTAGTGCACGGGAACGGTTCTATGGCTACACCTTC.

The CDR3 DNA reads as TGTGCCAGGGAAGGGAACGAGCAGTACTTC. This gives the protein CAREGNEQYF. This sequence joins TRBV25-1 and TRBJ2-7; D unclear. This CDR3 is 10 amino acids long. Germline assignment: CDR1 MGHDK and CDR2 SYGVNS. Deletions cut 9 bases from V and 5 bases from J, with 8 bases between.

The rearrangement links TRBV27 to TRBJ2-7; a weak D match, TRBD1 (8 bases). V was trimmed by 6 bases and J by 2 bases, leaving 14 bases between them. Germline V gives CDR1 MNHEY, CDR2 SMNVEV (reference sequence). The CDR3 contains 14 residues. In DNA form, the CDR3 reads TGTGCCAGCAGCACACAGGGGGGGGCCTACGAGCAGTACTTC. It encodes CASSTQGGAYEQYF.

In its sample, this clonotype was seen many times. The rearrangement joins TRBV5-4 to TRBJ2-3; possibly TRBD1 or TRBD2 for D (5 bases each). CDR3 length equals 15 residues. The V end lost 4 bases, the J end lost 4 bases, and 16 bases lay between the germline ends. The germline CDR1 and CDR2 sequences are SGHNT and YYREEE (reference sequence). The chain's CDR3 is CASSPPGPHPDTQYF. The CDR3 DNA sequence: TGTGCCAGCAGCCCGCCGGGACCCCATCCAGATACGCAGTATTTT. The variable domain in full, completed from reference TRBV5-4 and TRBJ2-3, reads ETGVTQSPTHLIKTRGQQVTLRCSSQSGHNTVSWYQQALGQGPQFIFQYYREEENGRGNFPPRFSGLQFPNYSSELNVNALELDDSALYLCASSPPGPHPDTQYFGPGTRLTVL.

The V call is TRBV25-1, the J call TRBJ1-5, with D possibly matching TRBD1 (6 bases). V dropped 3 bases and J dropped 4 bases, with 19 bases sitting between them. The CDR3 loop spans 17 amino acids. Germline V gene data show CDR1 as MGHDK and CDR2 as SYGVNS. DNA for the CDR3: TGTGCCAGCAGTGATAATACCGACGGCCAGGGGAATCAGCCCCAGCATTTT. Protein sequence: CASSDNTDGQGNQPQHF.

This clonotype came up a few times. CDR3: CATSRDLGQPQHF. The CDR3 bases are TGTGCCACCAGCAGAGATCTGGGGCAGCCCCAGCATTTT. The chain is built from TRBV15 and TRBJ1-5; no reliable D call. The germline CDR1 and CDR2 sequences are LNHNV and YYDKDF (reference sequence). Trimming left V 0 bases short and J 7 bases short, with 7 bases between. The CDR3 is 13 amino acids.

This clonotype was observed at least ten times. The chain recombines TRBV5-1 with TRBJ1-3; D unclear. The CDR3 totals 14 residues. V lost 7 bases, J lost 0 bases, and 11 bases lay in between. From germline, CDR1 is SGHRS and CDR2 YFSETQ. The CDR3 nucleotides read TGCGCCAGCGCGATGGACGTCTCTGGAAACACCATATATTTT. It codes for CASAMDVSGNTIYF.

The genes are TRBV7-6 and TRBJ1-2; the D gene is possibly TRBD1 (5 bases). The length of the CDR3 is 20 residues. Trimming stripped 5 bases from V and 0 bases from J, with 28 bases between. Germline lookup yields CDR1 SGHVS and CDR2 FNYEAQ. The CDR3 DNA sequence: TGTGCCAGCAGCCATCCCCCCATTCGCTCCTCGGGGGGAACTAACTATGGCTACACCTTC. Its protein is CASSHPPIRSSGGTNYGYTF.

The chain links TRBV2 to TRBJ1-5, with unresolved D. CDR3 length: 13 amino acids. The germline gives CDR1 SNHLY, CDR2 FYNNEI. V was pared by 5 bases and J by 6 bases, with 11 bases between. CDR3 nucleotides: TGTGCCAGCAGTCCGGATGGCGGTCAGCCCCAGCATTTT. It specifies CASSPDGGQPQHF. Full variable domain (outside the CDR3, taken from reference TRBV2 and TRBJ1-5): EPEVTQTPSHQVTQMGQEVILRCVPISNHLYFYWYRQILGQKVEFLVSFYNNEISEKSEIFDDQFSVERPDGSNFTLKIRSTKLEDSAMYFCASSPDGGQPQHFGDGTRLSIL.

Only a few counts were recorded for this clonotype. This chain joins TRBV18 and TRBJ2-3, with D hard to call. V lost 1 base, J lost 4 bases, and 3 bases lay in between. This CDR3 has 12 amino acids. Germline assignment: CDR1 KGHSH and CDR2 LQKENI. The CDR3 loop is CASSPRSDTQYF. CDR3 nucleotides: TGTGCCAGCTCACCACGATCAGATACGCAGTATTTT.

The CDR3 sequence is CALRQTGGRQQYF. The CDR3 nucleotides are TGTGCCCTCCGCCAGACAGGGGGGAGACAGCAGTACTTC. The rearrangement links TRBV6-1 to TRBJ2-7; 9 bases align to TRBD1. With 11 bases clipped from V and 8 bases from J, the junction kept 13 bases outside the gene matches. Germline V gene lookup returns CDR1 MNHNS and CDR2 SASEGT. This CDR3 is built from 13 residues.

This clonotype was observed once. This chain links TRBV29-1 with TRBJ2-1; a possible D gene is TRBD1 (6 bases). The V and J ends lost 7 bases and 6 bases respectively, with 13 bases between them. Germline values: CDR1 SQVTM, CDR2 ANQGSEA. CDR3 length: 12 amino acids. This CDR3 is CSAHRVSNEQFF. CDR3 nucleotides: TGCAGCGCTCACAGGGTCTCCAATGAGCAGTTCTTC.

Many counts were recorded for this clonotype. The CDR3 DNA follows: TGTGCCAGCAGTGAGGAAAGGGCCGCCTCGAATACGCAGTATTTT. Protein product: CASSEERAASNTQYF. The chain employs TRBV2 and TRBJ2-3; D gene ambiguous. In germline, CDR1 is SNHLY, CDR2 FYNNEI. This CDR3 is built from 15 residues. V shed 3 bases and J shed 7 bases, with 17 bases lying between them. The full variable domain, its missing parts supplied by reference TRBV2 and TRBJ2-3, is EPEVTQTPSHQVTQMGQEVILRCVPISNHLYFYWYRQILGQKVEFLVSFYNNEISEKSEIFDDQFSVERPDGSNFTLKIRSTKLEDSAMYFCASSEERAASNTQYFGPGTRLTVL.

The rearrangement uses TRBV11-1 and TRBJ1-3; D call uncertain. Trimming stripped 4 bases from V and 4 bases from J, with 17 bases between. The CDR3 contains 16 residues. The germline V gene has CDR1 SGHAT and CDR2 FQDESV (reference sequence). This CDR3 reads CASSSKDGVPGNTIYF. The DNA for the CDR3 is TGTGCCAGCAGCTCTAAGGATGGGGTCCCCGGAAACACCATATATTTT.

The V call is TRBV19, the J call TRBJ1-5; D may be TRBD1 (5 bases). The germline V gene encodes CDR1 LNHDA and CDR2 SQIVND (reference sequence). The CDR3 has 15 amino acids. The ends were cut back, 3 bases at V and 3 bases at J, with 12 bases in the middle. CDR3 DNA: TGTGCCAGTAGTATTTTCGGGGACTCCAATCAGCCCCAGCATTTT. Protein sequence: CASSIFGDSNQPQHF.